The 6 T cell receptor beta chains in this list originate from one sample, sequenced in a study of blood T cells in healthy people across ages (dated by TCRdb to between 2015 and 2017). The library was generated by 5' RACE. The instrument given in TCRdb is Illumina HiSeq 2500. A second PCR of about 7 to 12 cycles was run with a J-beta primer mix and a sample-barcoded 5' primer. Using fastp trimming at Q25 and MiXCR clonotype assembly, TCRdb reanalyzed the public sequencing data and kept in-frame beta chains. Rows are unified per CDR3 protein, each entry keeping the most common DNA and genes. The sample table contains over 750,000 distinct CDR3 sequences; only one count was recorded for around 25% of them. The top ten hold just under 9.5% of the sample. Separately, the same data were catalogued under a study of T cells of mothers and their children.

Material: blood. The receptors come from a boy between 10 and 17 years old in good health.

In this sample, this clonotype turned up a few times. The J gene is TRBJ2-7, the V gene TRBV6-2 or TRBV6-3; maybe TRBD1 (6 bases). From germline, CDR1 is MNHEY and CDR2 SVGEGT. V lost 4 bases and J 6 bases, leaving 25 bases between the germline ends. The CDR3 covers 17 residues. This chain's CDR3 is CASSLTQRWTAPSEQYF. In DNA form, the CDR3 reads TGTGCCAGCAGTTTGACCCAACGTTGGACAGCCCCATCCGAGCAGTACTTC.

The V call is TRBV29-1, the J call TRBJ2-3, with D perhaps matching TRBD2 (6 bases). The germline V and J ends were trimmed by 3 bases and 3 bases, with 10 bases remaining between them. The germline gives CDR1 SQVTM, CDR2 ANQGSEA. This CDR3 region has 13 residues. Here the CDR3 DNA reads TGCAGCGTTGAGACTAGAGGAACAGATACGCAGTATTTT. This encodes CSVETRGTDTQYF.

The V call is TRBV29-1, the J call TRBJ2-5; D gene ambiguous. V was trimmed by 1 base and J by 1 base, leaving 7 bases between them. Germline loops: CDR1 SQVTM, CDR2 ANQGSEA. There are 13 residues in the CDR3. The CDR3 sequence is CSVEAGVQETQYF. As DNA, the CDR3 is TGCAGCGTTGAAGCTGGGGTCCAAGAGACCCAGTACTTC. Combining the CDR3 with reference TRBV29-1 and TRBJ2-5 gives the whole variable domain SAVISQKPSRDICQRGTSLTIQCQVDSQVTMMFWYRQQPGQSLTLIATANQGSEATYESGFVIDKFPISRPNLTFSTLTVSNMSPEDSSIYLCSVEAGVQETQYFGPGTRLLVL.

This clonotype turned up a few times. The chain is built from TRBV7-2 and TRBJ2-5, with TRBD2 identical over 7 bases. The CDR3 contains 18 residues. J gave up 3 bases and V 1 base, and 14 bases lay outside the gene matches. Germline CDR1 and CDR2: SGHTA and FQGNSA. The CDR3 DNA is TGTGCCAGCAGCTTAGAAATTATCGGGCTAGCGGCTAAAGAGACCCAGTACTTC. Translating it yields CASSLEIIGLAAKETQYF.

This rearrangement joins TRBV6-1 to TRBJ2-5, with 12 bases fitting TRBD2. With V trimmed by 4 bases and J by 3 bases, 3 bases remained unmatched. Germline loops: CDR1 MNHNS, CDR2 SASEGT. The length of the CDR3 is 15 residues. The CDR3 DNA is TGTGCCAGCAGTGCCGGACTAGCGGGAAAAGAGACCCAGTACTTC. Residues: CASSAGLAGKETQYF.

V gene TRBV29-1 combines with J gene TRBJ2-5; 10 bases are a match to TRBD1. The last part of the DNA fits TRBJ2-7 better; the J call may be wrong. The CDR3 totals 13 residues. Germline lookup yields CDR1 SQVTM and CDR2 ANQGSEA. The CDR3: CSVTRDRGFEQYF. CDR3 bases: TGCAGCGTAACCCGGGACAGGGGTTTCGAGCAGTACTTC.